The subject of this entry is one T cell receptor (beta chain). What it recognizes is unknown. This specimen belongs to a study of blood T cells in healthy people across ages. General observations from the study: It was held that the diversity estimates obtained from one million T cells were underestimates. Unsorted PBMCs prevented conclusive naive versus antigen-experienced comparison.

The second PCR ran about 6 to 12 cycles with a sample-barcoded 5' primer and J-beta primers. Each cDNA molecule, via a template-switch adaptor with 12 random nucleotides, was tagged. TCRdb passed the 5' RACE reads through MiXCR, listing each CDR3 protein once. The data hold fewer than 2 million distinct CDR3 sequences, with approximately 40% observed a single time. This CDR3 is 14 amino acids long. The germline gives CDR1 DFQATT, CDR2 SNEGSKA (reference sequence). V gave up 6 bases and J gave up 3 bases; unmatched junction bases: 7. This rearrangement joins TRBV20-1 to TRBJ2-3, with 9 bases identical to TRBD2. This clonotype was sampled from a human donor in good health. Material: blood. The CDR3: CSANIAGVTDTQYF. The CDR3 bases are TGCAGTGCCAACATAGCGGGGGTGACAGATACGCAGTATTTT.